The clone carrying this T cell receptor (beta chain) was detected only a few times. As yet, its antigen is unknown. The source of the sample is a study of cytomegalovirus exposure and HLA in healthy donors. Turning to the study itself: In a later analysis, it was reported that the 110 or so validation repertoires had been produced on the same platform as the 700 or so repertoires belonging to the first cohort.

This table comes from immunoSEQ multiplex PCR, and its TCRdb copy is limited to in-frame clones, with some not included. The table has under 150,000 clones, roughly four fifths seen once. There are 15 residues in the CDR3. Per germline, CDR1 MNHEY and CDR2 SVGAGI. Trimming removed 2 bases at V and 0 bases at J, with 8 bases between. Study conclusions and caveats: Rare TCR sequences dominated, though some public TCRs recurred in many donors. Three CMV-associated chains proved CMV antigen-specific in vitro. The study recorded over 150 TCR beta chains that were cytomegalovirus-associated.

The sequence came from a woman in her thirties in good health and CMV-seronegative. The chain joins TRBV6-5 to TRBJ1-5; D is unresolved. Input material: PBMCs. CDR3 protein: CASSYTRGSNQPQHF. The CDR3 nucleotides are TGTGCCAGCAGTTACACCCGAGGTAGCAATCAGCCCCAGCATTTT.